This passage covers 8 T cell receptor beta chains from one sample sequenced in a study of T cells in Graves' hyperthyroidism and ophthalmopathy. What was amplified from RNA transcripts were TCR beta CDR3 regions. Carried out on the TCR CDR3, a first-round RT-PCR used the HTBI primer set. One entry per CDR3 protein, called by TCRdb with MiXCR from the multiplex PCR reads. The sample comprises 560,000 or so distinct CDR3 sequences, 40% to 55% of which are singletons, and 8% to 8.5% rests with the top ten. Source material: peripheral blood or thyroid tissue (not recorded which). These receptors originate from a woman younger than 35 with Graves' hyperthyroidism.

This rearrangement joins TRBV20-1 to TRBJ1-1; unclear D gene. Trimming took off 3 bases at V and 5 bases at J, with 10 bases between the two ends. The germline V gene encodes CDR1 DFQATT and CDR2 SNEGSKA (reference sequence). This CDR3 comprises 12 residues. The CDR3 region is CSARGYRTEAFF. The DNA of the CDR3 is TGCAGTGCTAGGGGGTATCGGACTGAAGCTTTCTTT.

The V gene is TRBV14, the J gene TRBJ2-5; TRBD2 matches 9 bases. Looked up from germline, CDR1 is SGHDN and CDR2 is FVKESK. V lost 0 bases, J lost 4 bases, and 6 bases stayed unmatched. This CDR3 is built from 16 residues. CDR3 sequence reads: CASSQDRLAGVETQYF. CDR3 coding DNA: TGTGCCAGCAGCCAAGATCGGTTAGCGGGAGTAGAGACCCAGTACTTC.

This clonotype has a count of ten or more. The rearrangement links TRBV10-2 to TRBJ2-2; TRBD1 matches 7 bases. CDR1 is WSHSY, CDR2 SAAADI, per germline. Unmatched junction bases numbered 5, after V lost 7 bases and J lost 6 bases. The CDR3 consists of 13 residues. CDR3 in amino acids: CASNPDRAGELFF. Here the CDR3 DNA reads TGCGCCAGCAACCCAGACAGGGCCGGGGAGCTGTTTTTT.

The CDR3 is CASSSTARGANTEAFF. For the CDR3, the DNA is TGTGCCAGCAGCTCTACTGCCCGCGGGGCGAACACTGAAGCTTTCTTT. The rearrangement links TRBV11-2 to TRBJ1-1; a weak D match, TRBD1 (5 bases). V was clipped by 4 bases and J by 1 base, with 16 bases between them. There are 16 residues in the CDR3. Germline values: CDR1 SGHAT, CDR2 FQNNGV.

On this clonotype: A junction boundary mismatches the germline segment, possibly from a read error. This sequence joins TRBV7-9 and TRBJ1-2, with a tentative D call TRBD1 (5 bases). Germline V gene lookup returns CDR1 SEHNR and CDR2 FQNEAQ (reference sequence). The CDR3 loop spans 13 amino acids. The chain's CDR3 is CASSPGRVYGHTF. CDR3 nucleotide sequence: TGCGCCAGCAGCCCGGGACGGGTCTATGGCCACACCTTC.

The chain combines TRBV24-1 with TRBJ2-5; 9 nucleotides match TRBD1. Germline V gene data show CDR1 as KGHDR and CDR2 as SFDVKD. Trimming removed 2 bases from V and 5 bases from J; junction bases left unmatched: 5. The CDR3 runs 15 residues. The CDR3 DNA sequence: TGTGCCACCAGTGATTCGGACAGGGGCAGGGAGACCCAGTACTTC. The encoded protein is CATSDSDRGRETQYF.

This clonotype appeared a few times. The junction departs from germline at one end; a sequencing error may be responsible. This chain links TRBV15 with TRBJ2-6; 8 nucleotides align to TRBD1. This CDR3 has 20 amino acids. The germline gives CDR1 LNHNV, CDR2 YYDKDF (reference sequence). The chain's CDR3 is CATSRDTRGTGRSGANALTF. The CDR3 region has the DNA TGTGCCACCAGCAGAGACACCCGGGGGACAGGCCGATCTGGGGCCAACGCCCTGACTTTC. Full variable domain (rest looked up from reference TRBV15 and TRBJ2-6): DAMVIQNPRYQVTQFGKPVTLSCSQTLNHNVMYWYQQKSSQAPKLLFHYYDKDFNNEADTPDNFQSRRPNTSFCFLDIRSPGLGDTAMYLCATSRDTRGTGRSGANALTFGAGSRLTVL.

The chain is built from TRBV7-2 and TRBJ2-7; 9 nucleotides agree with TRBD2. Germline V gene data show CDR1 as SGHTA and CDR2 as FQGNSA. The CDR3 runs 16 residues. V shed 5 bases and J 0 bases; nucleotides not matched to a gene: 8. The CDR3 region is CASSQDGTSNSYEQYF. The CDR3 DNA is TGTGCCAGCAGCCAAGATGGGACTAGCAACTCCTACGAGCAGTACTTC.